This TCR beta chain was sequenced for a study of vaccination effects on CD4 cells after COVID-19. Sequencing was preceded by expansion of antigen-specific CD4+ T cells with viral peptide pools in the ViraFEST assay. CD4+ T cell isolation took place after approximately 11 days of culture. Participants each got two BNT162b2 or mRNA-1273 vaccine doses. Libraries were prepared by immunoSEQ multiplex PCR; TCRdb keeps only in-frame clonotypes and omits some of them. This table holds about 81,000 clones, 60% to 85% found once. Germline V lookup: CDR1 WSHSY, CDR2 SAAADI. This CDR3 region has 13 residues. Trimming cost V 8 bases and J 7 bases, with 17 bases left between them. As for this clone: The antigen is unknown.

The chain couples TRBV10-2 to TRBJ1-2; no reliable D call. This sequence was found in a human donor who received a COVID-19 vaccine. The sample was CD4+ T cells from PBMCs cultured with HCoV-OC43 spike peptides, taken after COVID-19 vaccination. Subset specified: HCoV-OC43 spike overlapping peptide pool stimulation. Here the CDR3 reads CASCTDLRGGYTF. As DNA, the CDR3 is TGCGCCAGCTGTACGGACCTTCGGGGTGGCTACACCTTC.